The clone carrying this T cell receptor (beta chain) was seen a handful of times. The sample belongs to a study of T-cell reconstitution after alpha-beta-depleted transplantation in children. The CDR3 consists of 11 residues. V was shortened by 4 bases and J by 10 bases, with 7 bases between the two germline ends. CDR1 SEHNR and CDR2 FQNEAQ come from the germline V gene (reference sequence). Unique molecular identifiers were incorporated during preparation of the TCRbeta library. From the PCR reads, TCRdb called clonotypes with MiXCR, one entry per CDR3 protein. Seen here are about 500,000 distinct CDR3 sequences, 32% observed once, and the top ten hold about 2.3%.

The sample in question was PBMCs from the stem cell graft donor, obtained from the stem cell graft. V and J are TRBV7-9 and TRBJ1-4; no definite D call. This TCR was recovered from a human donor who donated a stem cell graft to a child with aplastic anemia. The CDR3 spells CASSSSVKLFF. The CDR3 DNA reads TGTGCCAGCAGCTCTAGCGTAAAACTGTTTTTT.